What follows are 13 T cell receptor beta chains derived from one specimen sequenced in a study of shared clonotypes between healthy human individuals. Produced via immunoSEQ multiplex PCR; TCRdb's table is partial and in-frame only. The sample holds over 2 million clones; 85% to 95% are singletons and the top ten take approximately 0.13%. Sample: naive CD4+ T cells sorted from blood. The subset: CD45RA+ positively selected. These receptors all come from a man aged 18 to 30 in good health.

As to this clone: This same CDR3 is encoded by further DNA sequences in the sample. CDR3 DNA sequence: TGCGCCAGCAGCCAAGATCGGGGTAACATTCAGTACTTC. Its protein is CASSQDRGNIQYF. The chain uses TRBV4-3 and TRBJ2-4, with D maybe TRBD2 (5 bases). The CDR3 is 13 residues long. CDR1 and CDR2 (germline): LGHNA, YSLEER. V was cut by 0 bases and J by 7 bases, with 7 bases left in between.

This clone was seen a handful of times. This chain's CDR3 is CASSPRAGRHRGYGYTF. The CDR3 DNA reads TGTGCCAGCAGCCCCCGCGCGGGGAGGCACAGGGGCTATGGCTACACCTTC. This chain connects TRBV7-9 to TRBJ1-2; the match to TRBD1 covers 7 bases. Unmatched junction bases numbered 16, after V lost 5 bases and J lost 4 bases. Germline V gene data show CDR1 as SEHNR and CDR2 as FQNEAQ (reference sequence). This CDR3 contains 17 residues. Full variable domain (outside the CDR3, taken from reference TRBV7-9 and TRBJ1-2): DTGVSQNPRHKITKRGQNVTFRCDPISEHNRLYWYRQTLGQGPEFLTYFQNEAQLEKSRLLSDRFSAERPKGSFSTLEIQRTEQGDSAMYLCASSPRAGRHRGYGYTFGSGTRLTVV.

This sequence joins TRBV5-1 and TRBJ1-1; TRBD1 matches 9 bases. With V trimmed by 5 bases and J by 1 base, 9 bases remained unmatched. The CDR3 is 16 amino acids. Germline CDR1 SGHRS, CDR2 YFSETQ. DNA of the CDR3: TGCGCCAGCAGTGACAGGGGGATGCCCCCGAACACTGAAGCTTTCTTT. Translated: CASSDRGMPPNTEAFF.

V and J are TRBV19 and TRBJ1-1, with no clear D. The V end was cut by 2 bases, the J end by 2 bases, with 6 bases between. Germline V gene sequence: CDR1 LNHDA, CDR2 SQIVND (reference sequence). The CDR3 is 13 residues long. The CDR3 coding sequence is TGTGCCAGTAGTATATACCGAAACACTGAAGCTTTCTTT. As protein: CASSIYRNTEAFF.

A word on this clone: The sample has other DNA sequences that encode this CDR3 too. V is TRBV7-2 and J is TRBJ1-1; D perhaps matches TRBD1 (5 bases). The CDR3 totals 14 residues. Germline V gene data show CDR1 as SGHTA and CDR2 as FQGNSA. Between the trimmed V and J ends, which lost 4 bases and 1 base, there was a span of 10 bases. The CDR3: CASSSRVGNTEAFF. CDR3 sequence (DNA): TGTGCCAGCAGCTCCAGGGTTGGGAACACTGAAGCTTTCTTT.

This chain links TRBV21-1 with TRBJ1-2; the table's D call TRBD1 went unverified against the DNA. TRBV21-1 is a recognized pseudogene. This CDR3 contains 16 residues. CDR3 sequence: CASSKPVPGDGYGYTF. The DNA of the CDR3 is TGTGCCAGCAGCAAGCCTGTTCCAGGGGATGGCTATGGCTACACCTTC.

CDR3 amino acids: CVASYRQGSYEQYF. The CDR3 nucleotides read TGTGTCGCGTCCTACCGACAGGGTTCCTACGAGCAGTACTTC. The chain combines TRBV6-1 with TRBJ2-7, with TRBD1 matching over 7 bases. Per germline, CDR1 MNHNS and CDR2 SASEGT. The CDR3 runs 14 residues.

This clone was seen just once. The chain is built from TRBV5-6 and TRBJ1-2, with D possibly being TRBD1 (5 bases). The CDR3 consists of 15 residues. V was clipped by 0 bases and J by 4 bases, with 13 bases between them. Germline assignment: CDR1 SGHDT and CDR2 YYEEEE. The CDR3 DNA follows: TGTGCCAGCAGCTTGGCCGTGAGACAGTTCTATGGCTACACCTTC. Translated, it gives CASSLAVRQFYGYTF.

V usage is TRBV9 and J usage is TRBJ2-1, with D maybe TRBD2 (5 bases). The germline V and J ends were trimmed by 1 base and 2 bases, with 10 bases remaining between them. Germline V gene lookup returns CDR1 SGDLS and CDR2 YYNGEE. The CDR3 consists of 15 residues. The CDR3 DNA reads TGTGCCAGCAGCGTAACTACTAGTCCCTACAATGAGCAGTTCTTC. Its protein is CASSVTTSPYNEQFF.

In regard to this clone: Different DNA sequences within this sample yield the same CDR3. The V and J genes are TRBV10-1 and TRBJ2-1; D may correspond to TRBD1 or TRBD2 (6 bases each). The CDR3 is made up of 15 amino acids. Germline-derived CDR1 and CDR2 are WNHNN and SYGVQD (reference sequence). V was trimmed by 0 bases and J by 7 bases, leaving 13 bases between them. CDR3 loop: CASSESSGGRNEQFF. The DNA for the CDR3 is TGCGCCAGCAGTGAGTCCTCCGGGGGCAGGAATGAGCAGTTCTTC.

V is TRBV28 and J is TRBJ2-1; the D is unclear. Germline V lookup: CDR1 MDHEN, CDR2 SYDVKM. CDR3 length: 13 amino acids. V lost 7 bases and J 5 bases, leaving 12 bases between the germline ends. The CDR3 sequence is CASTSTQHNEQFF. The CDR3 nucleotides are TGTGCCAGCACCTCGACACAACACAATGAGCAGTTCTTC.

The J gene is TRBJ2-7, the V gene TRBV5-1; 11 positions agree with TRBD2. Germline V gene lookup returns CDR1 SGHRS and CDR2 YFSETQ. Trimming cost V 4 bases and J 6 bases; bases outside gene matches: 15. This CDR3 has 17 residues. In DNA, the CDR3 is TGCGCCAGCAGCACCGGACTCCTAGCGGGAGGTTGGGGCGAGCAGTACTTC. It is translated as CASSTGLLAGGWGEQYF.

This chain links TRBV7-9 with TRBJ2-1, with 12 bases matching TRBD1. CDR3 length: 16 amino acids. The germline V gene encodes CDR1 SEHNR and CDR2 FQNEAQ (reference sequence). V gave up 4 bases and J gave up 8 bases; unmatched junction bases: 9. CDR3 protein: CASSSYPGQGAYEQFF. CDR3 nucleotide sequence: TGTGCCAGCAGCTCCTATCCGGGACAGGGGGCGTATGAGCAGTTCTTC.